One and the same sample provided the 18 T cell receptor beta chains below, sequenced in a study of shared T cell receptors in the human thymus. Some clones are missing from TCRdb's copy, which holds only in-frame ones; the method was immunoSEQ multiplex PCR. This repertoire shows hundreds of thousands of clones, 78% found once; its top ten account for roughly 0.013%. These same data were also listed under a study on human thymus T cells.

The specimen was thymocytes. These receptors originate from a boy in the first two years of life with a congenital heart defect.

In its sample, this clone was seen a few times. The chain couples TRBV6-6 to TRBJ1-3; D perhaps matches TRBD1 (5 bases). Trimming shortened V by 6 bases and J by 4 bases, and 19 bases separated the two germline ends. The CDR3 spans 16 residues. Germline V gene sequence: CDR1 MNHNY, CDR2 SVGAGI (reference sequence). CDR3 region: CASSRRKGVGGNTIYF. The CDR3, as DNA: TGTGCCAGCAGCCGTAGGAAAGGGGTGGGGGGAAACACCATATATTTT.

The rearrangement links TRBV5-1 to TRBJ1-1, with TRBD1 identical over 7 bases. From germline, CDR1 is SGHRS and CDR2 YFSETQ. This CDR3 contains 13 residues. The V segment lost 5 bases and the J segment 8 bases; nucleotides outside the gene matches: 9. The CDR3 nucleotides are TGCGCCAGCAGACTGGGACAGAATACCGAAGCTTTCTTT. Its protein product is CASRLGQNTEAFF. The variable domain in full, completed from reference TRBV5-1 and TRBJ1-1, reads KAGVTQTPRYLIKTRGQQVTLSCSPISGHRSVSWYQQTPGQGLQFLFEYFSETQRNKGNFPGRFSGRQFSNSRSEMNVSTLELGDSALYLCASRLGQNTEAFFGQGTRLTVV.

The chain recombines TRBV4-1 with TRBJ2-2; TRBD2 aligns across 8 bases. CDR1 and CDR2 (germline): MGHRA, YSYEKL. Losses at the gene ends were 4 bases for V and 6 bases for J; bases not matched to a gene: 10. The CDR3 covers 16 residues. CDR3 coding DNA: TGCGCCAGCAGCCTCGGTTCCAGCGGGGGTTCCGGGGAGCTGTTTTTT. It codes for CASSLGSSGGSGELFF.

This chain connects TRBV5-1 to TRBJ1-1, with D possibly being TRBD1 (6 bases). The CDR3 extends over 14 amino acids. The germline V gene has CDR1 SGHRS and CDR2 YFSETQ. V was cut by 0 bases and J by 3 bases, with 9 bases left in between. The DNA for the CDR3 is TGCGCCAGCAGCTTGGGCCGACAGGACACTGAAGCTTTCTTT. This sequence encodes CASSLGRQDTEAFF.

The V and J genes are TRBV27 and TRBJ2-1; D is perhaps TRBD2 (5 bases). Trimming took off 6 bases at V and 2 bases at J, with 14 bases between the two ends. The germline V gene has CDR1 MNHEY and CDR2 SMNVEV (reference sequence). There are 15 residues in the CDR3. DNA of the CDR3: TGTGCCAGCAGCCAACACAGCGGAGCCTACAATGAGCAGTTCTTC. It yields the protein CASSQHSGAYNEQFF.

This clone was found once. The CDR3 loop reads CASSWGEREGPFHEQYF. The CDR3 DNA is TGTGCCAGCAGCTGGGGCGAGCGGGAGGGCCCGTTCCACGAGCAGTACTTC. The rearrangement links TRBV5-6 to TRBJ2-7, with 10 nucleotides matching TRBD2. This CDR3 has 17 amino acids. Germline CDR1 and CDR2: SGHDT and YYEEEE. Losses at the gene ends were 3 bases for V and 5 bases for J; bases not matched to a gene: 14.

The CDR3 nucleotides are TGTGCCAGCAGCCTCAACCCTGGTAGCTCCTACGAGCAGTACTTC. Its translation: CASSLNPGSSYEQYF. The chain links TRBV5-5 to TRBJ2-7; D gene ambiguous. The length of the CDR3 is 15 residues. The germline V gene encodes CDR1 SGHKS and CDR2 YYEKEE (reference sequence). V lost 4 bases and J lost 0, with 14 bases in between.

V usage is TRBV28 and J usage is TRBJ1-2; unclear D gene. The CDR3 has 13 amino acids. The germline V gene has CDR1 MDHEN and CDR2 SYDVKM. V was clipped by 6 bases and J by 7 bases, with 15 bases between them. The CDR3 DNA sequence: TGTGCCAGCAGCCCACGCCTGTCGGGTGGCTACACCTTC. The encoded protein is CASSPRLSGGYTF.

This chain joins TRBV6-1 and TRBJ2-3; TRBD2 might be the D (6 bases). The V gene lost 4 bases and the J gene lost 0 bases, with 20 bases spanning the gap. The CDR3 is 18 amino acids. Germline CDR1 reads MNHNS; CDR2 reads SASEGT. The CDR3: CASSGEGASVSSTDTQYF. CDR3 in DNA: TGTGCCAGCAGTGGGGAAGGGGCTAGCGTGTCTAGCACAGATACGCAGTATTTT.

The genes are TRBV30 and TRBJ1-1; no clear D gene. Trimming left V 3 bases short and J 7 bases short, with 21 bases between. Germline CDR1 reads GTSNPN; CDR2 reads SVGIG (reference sequence). The CDR3 consists of 15 residues. CDR3 residues: CAWSGEGSHWSEAFF. The CDR3 DNA reads as TGTGCCTGGAGCGGGGAAGGCTCCCACTGGAGTGAAGCTTTCTTT.

V usage is TRBV27 and J usage is TRBJ2-7; 14 nucleotides line up with TRBD2. This CDR3 comprises 17 residues. In germline, CDR1 is MNHEY, CDR2 SMNVEV (reference sequence). J was trimmed by 5 bases and V by 7 bases; bases with no gene match: 13. The CDR3 sequence: CASTGRPGLAGVHEQYF. The CDR3 DNA is TGTGCCAGCACTGGACGCCCGGGACTAGCGGGAGTCCACGAGCAGTACTTC.

The rearrangement uses TRBV30 and TRBJ1-1; no reliable D call. Looked up from germline, CDR1 is GTSNPN and CDR2 is SVGIG (reference sequence). Trimming stripped 0 bases from V and 1 base from J, with 9 bases between. The CDR3 totals 14 residues. The CDR3 DNA sequence: TGTGCCTGGAGTGTGCGGCTGACGAACACTGAAGCTTTCTTT. It encodes CAWSVRLTNTEAFF.

This clone has just a few counts. The V and J genes are TRBV14 and TRBJ2-5; 7 bases map to TRBD2. The CDR3 runs 17 residues. V shed 0 bases and J 5 bases; nucleotides not matched to a gene: 12. From germline, CDR1 is SGHDN and CDR2 FVKESK. The CDR3 is CASSQEGGGSQRETQYF. CDR3 nucleotides: TGTGCCAGCAGCCAAGAAGGTGGCGGGAGTCAAAGGGAGACCCAGTACTTC.

The chain has TRBV29-1 and TRBJ2-3; TRBD1 matches at 7 bases. The V gene end was trimmed by 4 bases and the J gene end by 0 bases; junction bases not matched to a gene: 7. The CDR3 spans 15 residues. In germline, CDR1 is SQVTM, CDR2 ANQGSEA. CDR3 protein: CSVGGQTPSTDTQYF. CDR3 sequence (DNA): TGCAGCGTTGGGGGACAGACACCTAGCACAGATACGCAGTATTTT.

J is TRBJ1-1 and V is TRBV15; the D gene is possibly TRBD1 (5 bases). CDR3 length equals 14 residues. With 3 bases removed from V and 4 bases from J, the gap between germline ends came to 12 bases. Looked up from germline, CDR1 is LNHNV and CDR2 is YYDKDF (reference sequence). CDR3 in amino acids: CATSRGREFTEAFF. The CDR3 nucleotides read TGTGCCACCAGCAGGGGACGGGAGTTCACTGAAGCTTTCTTT.

The V call is TRBV19, the J call TRBJ2-1, with 10 bases aligning to TRBD2. CDR1 LNHDA and CDR2 SQIVND come from the germline V gene (reference sequence). CDR3 size: 15 residues. With 3 bases clipped from V and 3 bases from J, the junction kept 2 bases outside the gene matches. CDR3 bases: TGTGCCAGTAGTATCCCTAGCGGGAGCTACAATGAGCAGTTCTTC. Protein: CASSIPSGSYNEQFF.

The chain employs TRBV19 and TRBJ1-4; D not certain. Between the trimmed V and J ends, which lost 10 bases and 4 bases, there was a span of 4 bases. In germline, CDR1 is LNHDA, CDR2 SQIVND (reference sequence). This CDR3 is 10 amino acids long. Here the CDR3 reads CATYNEKLFF. The CDR3 DNA reads as TGTGCCACCTATAATGAAAAACTGTTTTTT.

The rearrangement links TRBV30 to TRBJ2-7; TRBD1 might be the D (5 bases). V gave up 0 bases and J gave up 0 bases, with 12 bases separating them. CDR1 is GTSNPN, CDR2 SVGIG, per germline (reference sequence). The CDR3 length is 15 residues. The CDR3 sequence: CAWSVRDSHSYEQYF. The DNA for the CDR3 is TGTGCCTGGAGTGTACGTGACAGCCACTCCTACGAGCAGTACTTC.